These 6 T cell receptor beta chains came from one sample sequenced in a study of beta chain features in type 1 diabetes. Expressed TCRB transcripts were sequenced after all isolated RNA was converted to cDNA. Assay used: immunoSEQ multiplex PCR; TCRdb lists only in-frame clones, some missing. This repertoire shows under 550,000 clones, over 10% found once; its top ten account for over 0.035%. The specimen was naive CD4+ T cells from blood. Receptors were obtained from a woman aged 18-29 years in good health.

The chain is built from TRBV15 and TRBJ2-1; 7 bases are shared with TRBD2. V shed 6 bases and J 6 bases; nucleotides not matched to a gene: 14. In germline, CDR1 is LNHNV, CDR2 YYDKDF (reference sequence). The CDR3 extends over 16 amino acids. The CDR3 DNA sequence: TGTGCCACCAGAGAACGAGGGGCGGGAGTGAGCAATGAGCAGTTCTTC. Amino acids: CATRERGAGVSNEQFF.

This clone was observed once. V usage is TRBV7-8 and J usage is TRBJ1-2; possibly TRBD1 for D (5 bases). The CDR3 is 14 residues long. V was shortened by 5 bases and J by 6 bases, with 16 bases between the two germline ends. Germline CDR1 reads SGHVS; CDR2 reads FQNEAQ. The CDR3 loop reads CASSPSPGGDGYTF. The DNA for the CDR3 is TGTGCCAGCAGCCCATCCCCCGGGGGTGATGGCTACACCTTC.

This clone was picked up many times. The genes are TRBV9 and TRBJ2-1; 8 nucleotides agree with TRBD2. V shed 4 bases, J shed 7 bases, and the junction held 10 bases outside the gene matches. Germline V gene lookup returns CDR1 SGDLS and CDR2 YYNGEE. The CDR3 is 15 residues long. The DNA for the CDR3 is TGTGCCAGCAGCTTGACGAGCGGGAGTGGAAATGAGCAGTTCTTC. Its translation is CASSLTSGSGNEQFF.

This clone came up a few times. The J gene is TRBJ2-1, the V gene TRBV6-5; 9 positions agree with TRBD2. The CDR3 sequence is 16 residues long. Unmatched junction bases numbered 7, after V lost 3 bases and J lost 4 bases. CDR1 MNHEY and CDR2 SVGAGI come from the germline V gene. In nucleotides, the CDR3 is TGTGCCAGCAGTTATGGGCTAGCGGGAAGTTACAATGAGCAGTTCTTC. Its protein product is CASSYGLAGSYNEQFF.

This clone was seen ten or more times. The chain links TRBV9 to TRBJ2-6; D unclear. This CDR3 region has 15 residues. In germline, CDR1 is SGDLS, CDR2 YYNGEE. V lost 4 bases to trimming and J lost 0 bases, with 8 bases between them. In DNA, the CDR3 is TGTGCCAGCAGCCCCTCGGGCTCTGGGGCCAACGTCCTGACTTTC. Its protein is CASSPSGSGANVLTF.

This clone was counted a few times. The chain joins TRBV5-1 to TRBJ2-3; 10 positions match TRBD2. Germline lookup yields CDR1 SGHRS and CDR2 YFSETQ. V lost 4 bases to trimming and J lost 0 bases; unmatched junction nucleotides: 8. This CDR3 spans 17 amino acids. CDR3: CASSTGLATSSTDTQYF. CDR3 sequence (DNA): TGCGCCAGCAGCACGGGACTAGCGACTTCTAGCACAGATACGCAGTATTTT.